Below, 31 T cell receptor beta chains from the same sample are listed, as sequenced in a study of blood T cell repertoires in COVID-19. Sequencing used immunoSEQ multiplex PCR; TCRdb keeps in-frame clones, though not all of them. The data contain approximately 450,000 clones, more than 80% of them singletons. Sample: PBMCs or T cells enriched from blood (not recorded which). The receptors derive from a young man who had recovered from COVID-19.

The rearrangement uses TRBV27 and TRBJ2-1, with TRBD2 identical over 7 bases. V shed 6 bases and J 8 bases; nucleotides not matched to a gene: 13. Germline CDR1 and CDR2: MNHEY and SMNVEV (reference sequence). The CDR3 is 15 residues long. CDR3 sequence: CASSGGWAGVHEQFF. Written as DNA, the CDR3 is TGTGCCAGCAGCGGGGGGTGGGCGGGAGTGCATGAGCAGTTCTTC.

V and J are TRBV25-1 and TRBJ2-7, with 8 positions matching TRBD2. Germline CDR1 reads MGHDK; CDR2 reads SYGVNS. This CDR3 contains 15 residues. The trim removed 4 bases at V and 2 bases at J, leaving 7 bases unmatched. The CDR3 DNA is TGTGCCAGCAGTGCAAGAGGGACTAGGACCTACGAGCAGTACTTC. Translation: CASSARGTRTYEQYF.

This sequence joins TRBV28 and TRBJ1-1; unclear D gene. This CDR3 comprises 15 residues. CDR1 is MDHEN and CDR2 is SYDVKM in the germline V gene. V lost 2 bases to trimming and J lost 2 bases, with 12 bases between them. CDR3 coding DNA: TGTGCCAGCAGTTTAGGTGGAGTCCGCAACACTGAAGCTTTCTTT. This encodes CASSLGGVRNTEAFF.

A single count supports this clone. The rearrangement uses TRBV28 and TRBJ2-7; D is perhaps TRBD1 (7 bases). Trimming removed 2 bases at V and 6 bases at J, with 14 bases between. CDR3 length: 14 residues. Looked up from germline, CDR1 is MDHEN and CDR2 is SYDVKM. The CDR3, as DNA: TGTGCCAGCAGTTTAGGAGGGGGCGCGTCCGAGCAGTACTTC. This translates into CASSLGGGASEQYF. Full variable domain (missing parts from reference TRBV28 and TRBJ2-7): DVKVTQSSRYLVKRTGEKVFLECVQDMDHENMFWYRQDPGLGLRLIYFSYDVKMKEKGDIPEGYSVSREKKERFSLILESASTNQTSMYLCASSLGGGASEQYFGPGTRLTVT.

The table lists this clone with a count of one. The chain carries TRBV5-1 and TRBJ2-3; 7 bases line up with TRBD2. Germline V gene lookup returns CDR1 SGHRS and CDR2 YFSETQ. V was clipped by 2 bases and J by 2 bases; unmatched bases: 5. The CDR3 runs to 15 residues. This chain's CDR3 is CASSFDGGNTDTQYF. The CDR3 DNA reads as TGCGCCAGCAGCTTTGACGGGGGGAACACAGATACGCAGTATTTT.

The chain couples TRBV27 to TRBJ2-4; TRBD2 agrees at 8 bases. The CDR3 consists of 15 residues. Germline values: CDR1 MNHEY, CDR2 SMNVEV (reference sequence). V shed 5 bases and J 3 bases; nucleotides not matched to a gene: 6. The CDR3 DNA sequence: TGTGCCAGCAGTGTCCGGGGGGGAGGCAAAAACATTCAGTACTTC. Its protein is CASSVRGGGKNIQYF.

The V call is TRBV5-4, the J call TRBJ2-2; D not resolved. The CDR3 spans 16 residues. Germline CDR1 reads SGHNT; CDR2 reads YYREEE (reference sequence). Deletions cut 4 bases from V and 3 bases from J, with 16 bases between. CDR3 nucleotide sequence: TGTGCCAGCAGCCAACTTTTGGCGGAGTACACCGGGGAGCTGTTTTTT. Translating it yields CASSQLLAEYTGELFF. Full variable domain (rest looked up from reference TRBV5-4 and TRBJ2-2): ETGVTQSPTHLIKTRGQQVTLRCSSQSGHNTVSWYQQALGQGPQFIFQYYREEENGRGNFPPRFSGLQFPNYSSELNVNALELDDSALYLCASSQLLAEYTGELFFGEGSRLTVL.

The CDR3: CASSDRGHTEAFF. CDR3 in DNA: TGTGCCAGCAGTGACAGGGGGCACACTGAAGCTTTCTTT. The chain links TRBV2 to TRBJ1-1, with 8 positions matching TRBD1. The CDR3 spans 13 residues. CDR1 SNHLY and CDR2 FYNNEI come from the germline V gene. V shed 3 bases and J 3 bases; nucleotides not matched to a gene: 0.

The chain couples TRBV19 to TRBJ1-5, with 7 bases aligning to TRBD1. Per germline, CDR1 LNHDA and CDR2 SQIVND (reference sequence). The CDR3 consists of 14 residues. V lost 9 bases and J lost 4; bases outside the gene matches: 9. CDR3 DNA: TGTGCCAGCTCAATAACAGGGGCAAATCAGCCCCAGCATTTT. It encodes CASSITGANQPQHF.

The rearrangement uses TRBV27 and TRBJ2-1, with 7 bases lining up with TRBD1. The CDR3 consists of 13 residues. Germline V gives CDR1 MNHEY, CDR2 SMNVEV (reference sequence). Trimming cost V 8 bases and J 7 bases; bases outside gene matches: 8. The CDR3 sequence is CASSTGPRNEQFF. Written as DNA, the CDR3 is TGTGCCAGCTCGACAGGGCCTAGAAATGAGCAGTTCTTC.

The chain links TRBV9 to TRBJ1-2; D gene uncertain. Trimming shortened V by 4 bases and J by 4 bases, and 14 bases separated the two germline ends. The germline CDR1 and CDR2 sequences are SGDLS and YYNGEE. This CDR3 region has 14 residues. The CDR3 sequence is CASSPGRGTYGYTF. CDR3 sequence (DNA): TGTGCCAGCAGCCCCGGCCGGGGAACCTATGGCTACACCTTC.

This chain links TRBV19 with TRBJ1-1; 7 bases fit TRBD1. The CDR3 is made up of 14 amino acids. The ends lost 4 bases at V and 5 bases at J; junction bases unmatched: 7. CDR1 and CDR2 (germline): LNHDA, SQIVND (reference sequence). In nucleotides, the CDR3 is TGTGCCAGTAGTAGGGACAGCCGTGGGACTGAAGCTTTCTTT. It yields the protein CASSRDSRGTEAFF.

This sequence joins TRBV6-1 and TRBJ1-4; a weak D match, TRBD1 (6 bases). There are 14 residues in the CDR3. Trimming removed 3 bases at V and 4 bases at J, with 9 bases between. Germline CDR1 is MNHNS and CDR2 is SASEGT. The CDR3: CASSEGQVNEKLFF. For the CDR3, the DNA is TGTGCCAGCAGTGAGGGACAAGTTAATGAAAAACTGTTTTTT.

The CDR3 DNA sequence: TGCGCCAGCAGTCCTTTGGGTAGCGGGAGTATTACAGATACGCAGTATTTT. Encoded protein: CASSPLGSGSITDTQYF. This chain uses TRBV5-1 with TRBJ2-3; 9 positions match TRBD2. Trimming at V came to 5 bases and at J to 3 bases, leaving 13 bases not matched to a gene. In germline, CDR1 is SGHRS, CDR2 YFSETQ. There are 17 residues in the CDR3.

The chain has TRBV11-2 and TRBJ2-5, with D hard to call. This CDR3 has 13 residues. The germline gives CDR1 SGHAT, CDR2 FQNNGV. V was clipped by 1 base and J by 5 bases, with 8 bases between them. The CDR3 is CASSLGFQETQYF. The CDR3, as DNA: TGTGCCAGCAGCTTAGGCTTTCAGGAGACCCAGTACTTC.

The chain links TRBV6-1 to TRBJ2-7; 7 bases fit TRBD2. The CDR3 spans 16 residues. CDR1 and CDR2 (germline): MNHNS, SASEGT. The junction had 14 bases not matched to a gene; V was cut back by 4 bases and J by 5 bases. CDR3 residues: CASSAPSLGGTHEQYF. The CDR3, as DNA: TGTGCCAGCAGTGCCCCCAGCCTCGGGGGGACCCACGAGCAGTACTTC.

The CDR3 region is CASSEARSSVSTDTQYF. The DNA for the CDR3 is TGTGCCAGCAGTGAGGCACGGTCCAGCGTTAGCACAGATACGCAGTATTTT. V gene TRBV2 combines with J gene TRBJ2-3; D is ambiguous. The V gene lost 3 bases and the J gene lost 0 bases, with 16 bases spanning the gap. Germline CDR1 SNHLY, CDR2 FYNNEI. The CDR3 totals 17 residues. The whole variable domain, filled in from reference TRBV2 and TRBJ2-3, reads EPEVTQTPSHQVTQMGQEVILRCVPISNHLYFYWYRQILGQKVEFLVSFYNNEISEKSEIFDDQFSVERPDGSNFTLKIRSTKLEDSAMYFCASSEARSSVSTDTQYFGPGTRLTVL.

The CDR3 DNA reads as TGCAGCGTTGATCGGACAGGAAGCTCCTACGAGCAGTACTTC. Protein: CSVDRTGSSYEQYF. The V call is TRBV29-1, the J call TRBJ2-7; 7 bases map to TRBD1. V was pared by 3 bases and J by 0 bases, with 5 bases of the junction left unmatched. The CDR3 totals 14 residues. Germline V CDR1 and CDR2: SQVTM, ANQGSEA.

This chain joins TRBV11-2 and TRBJ1-2, with 9 bases that match TRBD1. Trimming cost V 6 bases and J 5 bases; bases outside gene matches: 13. The germline gives CDR1 SGHAT, CDR2 FQNNGV. CDR3 length equals 16 residues. The CDR3 loop is CASRQPGQGIFYGYTF. The CDR3 DNA sequence: TGTGCCAGCAGACAACCGGGACAGGGAATTTTTTATGGCTACACCTTC.

This clone has only one observation. CDR3 amino acids: CASSSQLYTGELFF. CDR3 DNA: TGCGCCAGCAGCTCTCAACTTTACACCGGGGAGCTGTTTTTT. V is TRBV5-1 and J is TRBJ2-2, with D unresolved. The CDR3 spans 14 residues. Germline loops: CDR1 SGHRS, CDR2 YFSETQ. Trimming shortened V by 3 bases and J by 3 bases, and 9 bases separated the two germline ends.

The genes are TRBV28 and TRBJ2-7; TRBD2 might be the D (5 bases). The CDR3 runs to 13 residues. Germline-derived CDR1 and CDR2 are MDHEN and SYDVKM. Trimming removed 5 bases from V and 3 bases from J, with 11 bases in between. The CDR3 DNA follows: TGTGCCAGCAGTAGAGACACTAGCTACGAGCAGTACTTC. Amino acid sequence: CASSRDTSYEQYF.

V is TRBV25-1 and J is TRBJ2-2, with 7 bases that match TRBD1. The CDR3 is 15 residues long. In germline, CDR1 is MGHDK, CDR2 SYGVNS. The junction had 6 bases not matched to a gene; V was cut back by 3 bases and J by 5 bases. In DNA, the CDR3 is TGTGCCAGCAGTGAGGGACAGCTTTTGACCGGGGAGCTGTTTTTT. This translates into CASSEGQLLTGELFF. The entire variable domain, with the rest obtained from reference TRBV25-1 and TRBJ2-2, is as follows: EADIYQTPRYLVIGTGKKITLECSQTMGHDKMYWYQQDPGMELHLIHYSYGVNSTEKGDLSSESTVSRIRTEHFPLTLESARPSHTSQYLCASSEGQLLTGELFFGEGSRLTVL.

The chain carries TRBV28 and TRBJ2-7; D not resolved. Per germline, CDR1 MDHEN and CDR2 SYDVKM. The length of the CDR3 is 12 residues. The V end was cut by 6 bases, the J end by 2 bases, with 8 bases between. The CDR3 nucleotides read TGTGCCAGCAGCCCCGTCCCCTACGAGCAGTACTTC. Its translation: CASSPVPYEQYF. The entire variable domain, with the rest obtained from reference TRBV28 and TRBJ2-7, is as follows: DVKVTQSSRYLVKRTGEKVFLECVQDMDHENMFWYRQDPGLGLRLIYFSYDVKMKEKGDIPEGYSVSREKKERFSLILESASTNQTSMYLCASSPVPYEQYFGPGTRLTVT.

The V and J genes are TRBV28 and TRBJ1-2; D may be TRBD1 (5 bases). Germline lookup yields CDR1 MDHEN and CDR2 SYDVKM. The CDR3 runs to 15 residues. The ends were cut back, 3 bases at V and 8 bases at J, with 19 bases in the middle. The DNA of the CDR3 is TGTGCCAGCAGTTTGGAGGGGACTGGGATCGGCGGCTACACCTTC. Its protein product is CASSLEGTGIGGYTF.

The genes are TRBV2 and TRBJ2-3; 10 bases line up with TRBD2. CDR1 is SNHLY and CDR2 is FYNNEI in the germline V gene. Trimming removed 2 bases from V and 3 bases from J; junction bases left unmatched: 8. The CDR3 is 17 residues long. CDR3: CASSESLAGERTDTQYF. CDR3 sequence (DNA): TGTGCCAGCAGTGAAAGTCTAGCGGGAGAGAGGACAGATACGCAGTATTTT.

The V and J genes are TRBV28 and TRBJ1-2, with 9 bases matching TRBD1. CDR3 size: 17 residues. V trimming: 5 bases; J trimming: 2 bases; junction bases outside the gene matches: 12. Germline CDR1 reads MDHEN; CDR2 reads SYDVKM. CDR3 coding DNA: TGTGCCAGCAGTCTGGGGTCTGCCGGGACAGGGAACTATGGCTACACCTTC. Protein sequence: CASSLGSAGTGNYGYTF.

This chain joins TRBV28 and TRBJ2-2; possible D gene TRBD2, 6 bases. This CDR3 contains 17 residues. V lost 5 bases and J 7 bases, leaving 23 bases between the germline ends. CDR1 MDHEN and CDR2 SYDVKM come from the germline V gene. The CDR3 loop is CASSPTTGTPGGGELFF. CDR3 nucleotides: TGTGCCAGCAGTCCTACAACCGGGACCCCCGGGGGCGGGGAGCTGTTTTTT.

The chain links TRBV15 to TRBJ1-1, with D unresolved. Germline assignment: CDR1 LNHNV and CDR2 YYDKDF (reference sequence). The CDR3 runs 13 residues. Trimming took 1 base from V and 8 from J, leaving 11 bases between them. CDR3 loop: CATSRGQTGEAFF. The DNA for the CDR3 is TGTGCCACCAGCAGAGGACAAACGGGGGAAGCTTTCTTT.

CDR3 sequence reads: CASSLSAGTYEQYF. Written as DNA, the CDR3 is TGTGCCAGCAGCCTTTCGGCAGGGACCTACGAGCAGTACTTC. The rearrangement uses TRBV28 and TRBJ2-7, with TRBD1 as a possible D gene (5 bases). Germline lookup yields CDR1 MDHEN and CDR2 SYDVKM. V was shortened by 6 bases and J by 2 bases, with 14 bases between the two germline ends. The CDR3 is 14 amino acids. The full variable domain, completed using reference TRBV28 and TRBJ2-7, is DVKVTQSSRYLVKRTGEKVFLECVQDMDHENMFWYRQDPGLGLRLIYFSYDVKMKEKGDIPEGYSVSREKKERFSLILESASTNQTSMYLCASSLSAGTYEQYFGPGTRLTVT.

As concerns this clone: This may come from a read error, since a much larger clone is one base off. At the DNA level, this CDR3 is encoded by other sequences in the same sample as well. The chain combines TRBV11-2 with TRBJ2-5, with TRBD2 as a possible D gene (6 bases). V dropped 1 base and J dropped 4 bases, with 7 bases sitting between them. This CDR3 region has 13 residues. The germline CDR1 and CDR2 sequences are SGHAT and FQNNGV. CDR3 sequence reads: CASSLAGVETQYF. CDR3 in DNA: TGTGCCAGCAGCTTAGCGGGGGTAGAGACCCAGTACTTC.

This rearrangement joins TRBV7-9 to TRBJ1-1; no clear D gene. The CDR3 loop spans 15 amino acids. Germline values: CDR1 SEHNR, CDR2 FQNEAQ (reference sequence). V was cut by 4 bases and J by 2 bases, with 14 bases left in between. The CDR3 is CASSYRKGGNTEAFF. The DNA for the CDR3 is TGTGCCAGCAGCTACCGAAAGGGAGGAAACACTGAAGCTTTCTTT. Supplemented by reference TRBV7-9 and TRBJ1-1, the full variable domain reads DTGVSQNPRHKITKRGQNVTFRCDPISEHNRLYWYRQTLGQGPEFLTYFQNEAQLEKSRLLSDRFSAERPKGSFSTLEIQRTEQGDSAMYLCASSYRKGGNTEAFFGQGTRLTVV.